These T cell receptor beta chains were read from a single sample in a study of T cell repertoires in cytomegalovirus infection. From the reads, TCRdb called clonotypes with MiXCR, one entry per CDR3 protein. This sample has about 770,000 distinct CDR3 sequences, with about 28% found just once. What these receptors recognize is not known. Sequenced here: cultured CD8+ T cells from PBMCs, sampled from culture after CMV antigen stimulation. The origin of the receptors is a human donor in good health (CMV status not recorded). Some clones in this sample may be carry-over from other donors' samples. Both conserved end residues are part of each CDR3. The D gene is left open where the match is weak. Not every row has a clone size; where given, it reads once, few, many or a size class.

V: TRBV19
D: -
size: few
J: TRBJ1-5
CDR3: CASSMRNQPQHF
DNA: TGTGCCAGTAGTATGCGAAATCAGCCCCAGCATTTT

V: TRBV7-9
D: TRBD1
size: once
J: TRBJ2-1
CDR3: CASSLGTGVLNEQFF
DNA: TGTGCCAGCAGCTTAGGGACAGGGGTTCTCAATGAGCAGTTCTTC

V: TRBV5-6
D: -
size: -
J: TRBJ1-6
CDR3: CASSSQDYNSPLHF
DNA: TGTGCCAGCAGCTCACAGGATTATAATTCACCCCTCCACTTT

V: TRBV2
D: -
size: few
J: TRBJ1-2
CDR3: CASSASRTNYGYTF
DNA: TGTGCCAGCAGTGCCTCCAGGACCAACTATGGCTACACCTTC

V: TRBV7-2
D: -
size: many
J: TRBJ2-3
CDR3: CASSLRLATSTDTQYF
DNA: TGTGCCAGCAGCTTAAGGCTGGCAACTAGCACAGATACGCAGTATTTT

V: TRBV7-6
D: -
size: few
J: TRBJ2-2
CDR3: CASSSPPGVYTGELFF
DNA: TGTGCCAGCAGCTCCCCGCCAGGGGTGTACACCGGGGAGCTGTTTTTT

V: TRBV5-1
D: TRBD1
size: few
J: TRBJ2-1
CDR3: CASSLRDRLFNEQFF
DNA: TGCGCCAGCAGCTTAAGGGACAGGTTATTCAATGAGCAGTTCTTC

V: TRBV12-3/TRBV12-4
D: -
size: -
J: TRBJ2-2
CDR3: CASSFGESGELFF
DNA: TGTGCCAGCAGTTTCGGGGAAAGCGGGGAGCTGTTTTTT

V: TRBV7-8
D: TRBD2
size: -
J: TRBJ2-1
CDR3: CASSLRSGGSSYNEQFF
DNA: TGTGCCAGCAGCTTAAGAAGCGGGGGGAGCTCCTACAATGAGCAGTTCTTC

V: TRBV7-2
D: TRBD1
size: many
J: TRBJ1-2
CDR3: CASSQRTGPYGYTF
DNA: TGTGCCAGCAGCCAACGGACAGGTCCCTATGGCTACACCTTC

V: TRBV7-9
D: -
size: many
J: TRBJ1-5
CDR3: CASSLTGRRGQPQHF
DNA: TGTGCCAGCAGTCTAACAGGGAGACGAGGTCAGCCCCAGCATTTT

V: TRBV6-1
D: -
size: -
J: TRBJ1-1
CDR3: CASSSGTMNTEAFF
DNA: TGTGCCAGCAGCTCCGGGACGATGAACACTGAAGCTTTCTTT

V: TRBV12-3/TRBV12-4
D: -
size: -
J: TRBJ2-6
CDR3: CASSGGRGSGANVLTF
DNA: TGTGCCAGCAGCGGGGGACGGGGCTCTGGGGCCAACGTCCTGACTTTC

V: TRBV5-1
D: -
size: -
J: TRBJ1-4
CDR3: CASSLDGPTNEKLFF
DNA: TGCGCCAGCAGCTTGGACGGGCCAACTAATGAAAAACTGTTTTTT

V: TRBV7-9
D: TRBD1
size: -
J: TRBJ1-1
CDR3: CASSLARGTGSGVDLNTEAFF
DNA: TGTGCCAGCAGCTTAGCGAGAGGGACAGGATCTGGTGTGGACCTGAACACTGAAGCTTTCTTT

V: TRBV23-1
D: -
size: -
J: TRBJ1-5
CDR3: CASSLSDSRGHF
DNA: TGCGCCAGCAGTCTTTCGGACAGCCGAGGTCATTTT

V: TRBV14
D: -
size: -
J: TRBJ2-5
CDR3: CASSAQGRETQYF
DNA: TGTGCCAGCAGCGCTCAGGGGAGAGAGACCCAGTACTTC

V: TRBV6-1
D: -
size: -
J: TRBJ1-6
CDR3: CASTTSLTGHNSPLHF
DNA: TGTGCCAGCACCACCTCCTTGACAGGTCATAATTCACCCCTCCACTTT

V: TRBV14
D: -
size: few
J: TRBJ2-7
CDR3: CASSQDSNSYEQYF
DNA: TGTGCCAGCAGCCAAGATTCGAACAGCTACGAGCAGTACTTC

V: TRBV27
D: -
size: few
J: TRBJ1-5
CDR3: CASSLSGLHQPQHF
DNA: TGTGCCAGCAGTTTATCAGGGCTCCATCAGCCCCAGCATTTT

V: TRBV4-3
D: TRBD1
size: many
J: TRBJ1-2
CDR3: CASSLGQLNYGYTF
DNA: TGCGCCAGCAGCCTGGGACAGCTTAACTATGGCTACACCTTC

V: TRBV29-1
D: -
size: -
J: TRBJ1-1
CDR3: CSVVAMNTEAFF
DNA: TGCAGCGTTGTGGCAATGAACACTGAAGCTTTCTTT

V: TRBV4-1
D: -
size: few
J: TRBJ1-5
CDR3: CASSQEGVPERELSNQPQHF
DNA: TGCGCCAGCAGCCAAGAGGGGGTCCCGGAAAGGGAGTTAAGCAATCAGCCCCAGCATTTT

V: TRBV27
D: TRBD1
size: -
J: TRBJ1-2
CDR3: CASSFGKAGGYYGYTF
DNA: TGTGCCAGCAGTTTCGGCAAAGCAGGGGGTTACTATGGCTACACCTTC

V: TRBV7-9
D: -
size: many
J: TRBJ2-7
CDR3: CASSGRGEASGVEQYF
DNA: TGTGCCAGCAGCGGTCGTGGTGAAGCCTCTGGTGTCGAGCAGTACTTC

V: TRBV27
D: -
size: -
J: TRBJ2-7
CDR3: CASSFLGPPYDEQYF
DNA: TGTGCCAGCAGTTTCCTGGGGCCACCGTACGACGAGCAGTACTTC

V: TRBV29-1
D: TRBD1
size: -
J: TRBJ2-6
CDR3: CSVLTGAGVNVLTF
DNA: TGCAGCGTTTTGACAGGGGCCGGGGTCAACGTCCTGACTTTC

V: TRBV20-1
D: -
size: few
J: TRBJ1-2
CDR3: CSVDSYGYTF
DNA: TGCAGTGTCGACAGCTATGGCTACACCTTC

V: TRBV13
D: -
size: many
J: TRBJ2-7
CDR3: CASSLIGEQYF
DNA: TGTGCCAGCAGCTTAATCGGCGAGCAGTACTTC

V: TRBV27
D: TRBD2
size: few
J: TRBJ2-2
CDR3: CASSSAGSGGAVGELFF
DNA: TGTGCCAGCAGTTCCGCCGGCAGCGGGGGGGCCGTCGGGGAGCTGTTTTTT

V: TRBV15
D: -
size: few
J: TRBJ1-1
CDR3: CATSREDQEAFF
DNA: TGTGCCACCAGCAGAGAGGACCAGGAAGCTTTCTTT

V: TRBV5-1
D: -
size: -
J: TRBJ2-1
CDR3: CASSLGNPAYNEQFF
DNA: TGCGCCAGCAGCTTGGGGAATCCCGCCTACAATGAGCAGTTCTTC

V: TRBV19
D: TRBD2
size: -
J: TRBJ2-1
CDR3: CASSSGTSGEDEQFF
DNA: TGTGCCAGTAGTTCCGGGACTAGCGGGGAGGATGAGCAGTTCTTC

V: TRBV12-3/TRBV12-4
D: TRBD2
size: many
J: TRBJ2-7
CDR3: CASSLGRGGSYEQYF
DNA: TGTGCCAGCAGTTTGGGGCGGGGGGGTTCGTACGAGCAGTACTTC

V: TRBV20-1
D: -
size: few
J: TRBJ2-1
CDR3: CSARKPQGGLAQFF
DNA: TGCAGTGCTAGAAAACCTCAGGGGGGCCTTGCGCAGTTCTTC

V: TRBV19
D: -
size: -
J: TRBJ2-1
CDR3: CASSIAADNEQFF
DNA: TGTGCCAGTAGTATCGCGGCAGACAATGAGCAGTTCTTC

V: TRBV7-8
D: TRBD2
size: many
J: TRBJ2-2
CDR3: CASSSPAGGRTGELFF
DNA: TGTGCCAGCAGCTCTCCAGCGGGGGGGCGGACCGGGGAGCTGTTTTTT

V: TRBV6-5
D: -
size: -
J: TRBJ1-1
CDR3: CASSYFQDTEAFF
DNA: TGTGCCAGCAGTTACTTCCAGGATACTGAAGCTTTCTTT

V: TRBV29-1
D: TRBD1
size: -
J: TRBJ2-2
CDR3: CSAEGRGQGATGELFF
DNA: TGCAGCGCTGAGGGACGAGGACAGGGTGCCACCGGGGAGCTGTTTTTT

V: TRBV7-9
D: -
size: -
J: TRBJ1-2
CDR3: CASSLQSNYGYTF
DNA: TGTGCCAGCAGCTTACAGAGCAACTATGGCTACACCTTC

V: TRBV4-2
D: -
size: -
J: TRBJ2-1
CDR3: CASSQVIGAYNEQFF
DNA: TGTGCCAGCAGCCAAGTTATTGGCGCCTACAATGAGCAGTTCTTC

V: TRBV12-3/TRBV12-4
D: -
size: -
J: TRBJ2-2
CDR3: CASSSLGGSANTGELFF
DNA: TGTGCCAGCAGTTCCCTTGGGGGCAGCGCGAACACCGGGGAGCTGTTTTTT

V: TRBV7-8
D: -
size: many
J: TRBJ2-2
CDR3: CASSSHTLRQGNTGELFF
DNA: TGTGCCAGCAGCTCCCATACTCTCAGGCAGGGGAACACCGGGGAGCTGTTTTTT

V: TRBV6-1
D: -
size: -
J: TRBJ2-1
CDR3: CASRPTGFLVRDEQFF
DNA: TGTGCCAGCAGACCAACAGGGTTTCTCGTTAGGGATGAGCAGTTCTTC

V: TRBV6-2/TRBV6-3
D: -
size: -
J: TRBJ1-5
CDR3: CASSPEGLGNQPQHF
DNA: TGTGCCAGCAGCCCCGAGGGGCTTGGCAATCAGCCCCAGCATTTT

V: TRBV2
D: -
size: -
J: TRBJ2-1
CDR3: CASKVGIYNEQFF
DNA: TGTGCCAGCAAGGTGGGCATATACAATGAGCAGTTCTTC

V: TRBV14
D: -
size: few
J: TRBJ1-4
CDR3: CASSPGREGEKLFF
DNA: TGTGCCAGCAGCCCGGGACGGGAGGGAGAAAAACTGTTTTTT